This T cell receptor (beta chain) was observed in a study of regulatory T cells after allogeneic stem cell transplantation (dated by TCRdb to about 2018). Regarding the research as a whole: Patients were grouped by whether acute graft-versus-host disease developed within 100 days after stem cell transplantation. CD4+CD25+CD127- regulatory T cells were isolated from patient PBMCs by fluorescence-activated cell sorting. The study compared the regulatory T-cell TCR repertoire after allogeneic stem cell transplantation between patients with and without acute graft-versus-host disease. Conventional CD4+ T cells defined as CD4+CD25+/-CD127+ were also sorted and TCR-sequenced for comparison in the study. What the authors observed across the whole study: In non-GvHD patients, the top 10 regulatory T-cell clones took up a significantly larger share of the repertoire, which suggests expansion of presumably allo-specific protective clones. The regulatory T-cell TCR repertoire was less diverse and more focused in patients without graft-versus-host disease than in patients with graft-versus-host disease. Because the patient sample size was small, the findings needed to be validated in a larger cohort. Conventional CD4+ T-cell repertoire diversity did not differ significantly between patients with and without graft-versus-host disease. No regulatory T-cell clones were found in all patients, and the number of sorted cells showed no significant correlation with the inverse Simpson index.

The intended sense of this specimen's time point label: 30 days after allogeneic hematopoietic stem cell transplantation. At 30 days after allogeneic hematopoietic stem cell transplantation, peripheral blood mononuclear cells were collected from the patients. CDR1 MNHEY and CDR2 SMNVEV are derived from the germline V gene (reference sequence). Between the V and J ends, shortened by 3 bases and 7 bases respectively, the junction contains 21 bases. The CDR3 holds 16 amino acids from the cysteine to the phenylalanine. Only the CDR3 portion is preserved as DNA: 48 bases, with reading frame beginning at the first base. The listed sequencing device is Illumina MiSeq. After the RNA was reverse transcribed with the SMARTer RACE cDNA Amplification kit, the TCR beta CDR3 region was amplified. The RNeasy Mini Kit was used to extract RNA from the sorted cells. TCR beta amplicons were sequenced using Illumina paired-end sequencing. The authors' pipeline ran thus. TCR repertoire analysis used MiXCR, VDJtools and the tcR R package. The inverse Simpson index served to quantify diversity, and clones were sorted into rare, small, medium or expanded bins based on their proportion of the repertoire. TCRdb reworked the public reads: Q25 trimming with fastp, MiXCR clone assembly, productive beta chains retained. One record per CDR3 amino acid sequence lists the most common genes and DNA. The V and J calls and clone size are TCRdb's, not the authors'. The sample has fewer than 5,500 distinct CDR3 sequences on record, more than 95% of them singletons. The top ten clonotypes cover 40% of the sample.

About this clonotype itself: This receptor's antigen is unknown. Per-base quality was not reported, and no clone a single base away is much larger than it.

The TCR comes from a human patient who had an allogeneic stem cell transplant, so the T cells may come from the graft donor. This specimen consisted of sorted CD4+ T cells from blood (whether regulatory or conventional is not recorded), obtained 30 days after allogeneic stem cell transplant. This chain is built from TRBV27 and TRBJ1-2; the D region possibly corresponds to TRBD1 (5 bases align). This receptor carries the CDR3 CASSFRTPTLSSGYTF. DNA sequence: TGTGCCAGCAGTTTTCGGACACCCACTCTCTCAAGTGGCTACACCTTC.